These 23 T cell receptor beta chains were all obtained from the same sample, sequenced in a study of OX40 agonist ivuxolimab in advanced cancers. TCRdb's table, derived via immunoSEQ multiplex PCR, lists solely in-frame clones and lacks some. The sample includes roughly 60,000 clones, 75% to 95% of them seen just once. This material consisted of CD4+ or CD8+ T cells sorted from blood, taken in a trial of the OX40 agonist ivuxolimab. All receptors come from an adult with an advanced solid tumor such as melanoma, head and neck, liver or kidney cancer.

V is TRBV6-6 and J is TRBJ2-1; 9 nucleotides match TRBD2. The germline gives CDR1 MNHNY, CDR2 SVGAGI (reference sequence). V lost 5 bases and J lost 7; bases outside the gene matches: 12. The CDR3 extends over 16 amino acids. CDR3: CASSKVTSGFWNEQFF. DNA of the CDR3: TGTGCCAGCAGTAAGGTGACTAGCGGCTTTTGGAATGAGCAGTTCTTC.

V gene TRBV11-2 combines with J gene TRBJ2-7, with 7 bases aligning to TRBD2. Looked up from germline, CDR1 is SGHAT and CDR2 is FQNNGV. The CDR3 has 14 residues. The junction had 3 bases not matched to a gene; V was cut back by 4 bases and J by 0 bases. For the CDR3, the DNA is TGTGCCAGCAGCTCGCAGCGGGGCTCCTACGAGCAGTACTTC. Its protein product is CASSSQRGSYEQYF.

The genes are TRBV5-1 and TRBJ2-3; D gene ambiguous. The germline V gene has CDR1 SGHRS and CDR2 YFSETQ. The V gene lost 5 bases and the J gene lost 0 bases, with 10 bases spanning the gap. This CDR3 has 14 amino acids. DNA for the CDR3: TGCGCCAGCAGTTCTAGGCCTAGCACAGATACGCAGTATTTT. It encodes CASSSRPSTDTQYF.

This clone was found once. The chain has TRBV4-2 and TRBJ1-2; tentative D call: TRBD1 (5 bases). V was shortened by 2 bases and J by 0 bases, with 16 bases between the two germline ends. The CDR3 is made up of 17 amino acids. Per the germline V gene, CDR1 is LGHNA and CDR2 is YNFKEQ. DNA for the CDR3: TGTGCCAGCAGCCAAACATCACGGGGGGGAGCTAACTATGGCTACACCTTC. It translates to CASSQTSRGGANYGYTF.

The rearrangement links TRBV6-4 to TRBJ2-3; D might be TRBD2 (6 bases). Trimming stripped 4 bases from V and 3 bases from J, with 14 bases between. Germline assignment: CDR1 MRHNA and CDR2 SNTAGT. The CDR3 has 15 residues. CDR3 loop: CASSGTGTLTDTQYF. The CDR3 nucleotides are TGTGCCAGCAGTGGCACCGGGACTCTAACAGATACGCAGTATTTT.

The V gene is TRBV23-1, the J gene TRBJ1-4, with D perhaps matching TRBD1 (6 bases). TRBV23-1 is classed as an ORF, of uncertain function. This CDR3 is 16 amino acids long. Deletions cut 3 bases from V and 6 bases from J, with 17 bases between. The CDR3 here is CASSHENRGTYEKLFF. The CDR3 nucleotides are TGCGCCAGCAGTCACGAAAACCGCGGGACATATGAAAAACTGTTTTTT.

The CDR3 nucleotides are TGCGCCAGCAGCTGGGGACAGAACACTGAAGCTTTCTTT. This gives the protein CASSWGQNTEAFF. The genes are TRBV5-1 and TRBJ1-1; D perhaps matches TRBD1 (6 bases). The CDR3 totals 13 residues. CDR1 SGHRS and CDR2 YFSETQ come from the germline V gene. The V gene lost 3 bases and the J gene lost 1 base, with 7 bases spanning the gap.

This sequence joins TRBV10-3 and TRBJ1-2; D is uncertain. CDR3 size: 13 residues. Trimming removed 2 bases from V and 2 bases from J, with 6 bases in between. Germline V gene lookup returns CDR1 ENHRY and CDR2 SYGVKD. The CDR3 region is CAISEETNYGYTF. DNA of the CDR3: TGTGCCATCAGTGAGGAGACGAACTATGGCTACACCTTC.

The DNA of the CDR3 is TGTGCCAGCAGCGTAGGACAGGGGAGGTTGGGAGAGACCCAGTACTTC. Protein: CASSVGQGRLGETQYF. The chain couples TRBV9 to TRBJ2-5; 8 bases line up with TRBD1. The germline V gene has CDR1 SGDLS and CDR2 YYNGEE. The V and J ends lost 0 bases and 4 bases, in that order; junction bases with no gene match: 8. The CDR3 loop spans 16 amino acids.

The V gene is TRBV6-5, the J gene TRBJ1-2, with D possibly being TRBD1 (5 bases). Deletions cut 2 bases from V and 6 bases from J, with 19 bases between. The CDR3 loop spans 16 amino acids. Germline loops: CDR1 MNHEY, CDR2 SVGAGI. This chain's CDR3 is CASSYSSGPLEDGYTF. Written as DNA, the CDR3 is TGTGCCAGCAGTTACAGTTCAGGGCCCCTTGAGGATGGCTACACCTTC.

The rearrangement joins TRBV4-1 to TRBJ2-5; a weak D match, TRBD1 (5 bases). V gave up 5 bases and J gave up 0 bases, with 19 bases separating them. Germline CDR1 reads MGHRA; CDR2 reads YSYEKL. The CDR3 contains 17 residues. This CDR3 is CASSLTYRSGYQETQYF. The CDR3 coding sequence is TGCGCCAGCAGCTTAACTTACAGGTCCGGGTACCAAGAGACCCAGTACTTC.

CDR3 sequence reads: CASSPRDRASTDTQYF. In DNA form, the CDR3 reads TGTGCCAGCAGTCCCCGGGACAGGGCGAGCACAGATACGCAGTATTTT. This sequence joins TRBV27 and TRBJ2-3, with TRBD1 identical over 9 bases. The CDR3 runs 16 residues. V shed 5 bases and J 0 bases; nucleotides not matched to a gene: 6. The germline gives CDR1 MNHEY, CDR2 SMNVEV (reference sequence).

This sequence joins TRBV18 and TRBJ2-1; 8 nucleotides align to TRBD1. Looked up from germline, CDR1 is KGHSH and CDR2 is LQKENI. The CDR3 loop spans 14 amino acids. With V trimmed by 3 bases and J by 8 bases, 6 bases remained unmatched. CDR3 in amino acids: CASSPDRVSDEQFF. The CDR3 DNA is TGTGCCAGCTCACCGGACAGGGTTTCGGATGAGCAGTTCTTC.

This clone was seen just once. This chain connects TRBV7-8 to TRBJ2-5; 8 bases are shared with TRBD1. Germline CDR1 and CDR2: SGHVS and FQNEAQ. Unmatched junction bases numbered 6, after V lost 1 base and J lost 2 bases. This CDR3 spans 16 amino acids. The CDR3 DNA follows: TGTGCCAGCAGCTTAGATGACAGGGGTCGTCAAGAGACCCAGTACTTC. It encodes CASSLDDRGRQETQYF.

The rearrangement links TRBV11-3 to TRBJ2-5; TRBD2 aligns across 9 bases. Trimming removed 8 bases from V and 3 bases from J; junction bases left unmatched: 4. The CDR3 spans 13 residues. Germline values: CDR1 SGHNT, CDR2 YENEEA. DNA of the CDR3: TGTGCCAGCGGTGCGGGAGGGAAAGAGACCCAGTACTTC. This translates into CASGAGGKETQYF.

This rearrangement joins TRBV6-4 to TRBJ2-5; 9 bases fit TRBD1. The DNA end is more similar to TRBJ2-7, so the J call may be wrong. Germline lookup yields CDR1 MRHNA and CDR2 SNTAGT. The CDR3 contains 16 residues. DNA of the CDR3: TGTGCCAGCAGTAAAGCTTCCGGGACAGGGACCTACGAGCAGTACTTC. Translation gives CASSKASGTGTYEQYF.

The chain has TRBV11-3 and TRBJ2-2; tentative D call: TRBD1 (6 bases). The CDR3 covers 15 residues. CDR1 and CDR2 from the germline V gene are SGHNT and YENEEA. Trimming removed 5 bases at V and 4 bases at J, with 14 bases between. CDR3 protein: CASSQDSTFTGELFF. The CDR3 bases are TGTGCCAGCAGCCAGGACAGTACTTTCACCGGGGAGCTGTTTTTT. The whole variable domain, remainder taken from reference TRBV11-3 and TRBJ2-2, is EAGVVQSPRYKIIEKKQPVAFWCNPISGHNTLYWYLQNLGQGPELLIRYENEEAVDDSQLPKDRFSAERLKGVDSTLKIQPAELGDSAVYLCASSQDSTFTGELFFGEGSRLTVL.

The J gene is TRBJ2-7, the V gene TRBV7-9; D call uncertain. Germline V lookup: CDR1 SEHNR, CDR2 FQNEAQ (reference sequence). The length of the CDR3 is 15 residues. V was cut by 5 bases and J by 5 bases, with 19 bases left in between. The CDR3 protein is CASSGEAAGMDEQYF. The CDR3 DNA reads as TGTGCCAGCAGCGGTGAGGCGGCCGGAATGGACGAGCAGTACTTC.

This chain links TRBV5-1 with TRBJ1-1; unclear D gene. The V gene's germline CDR1 is SGHRS and CDR2 YFSETQ. This CDR3 is built from 14 residues. The V end was cut by 1 base, the J end by 0 bases, with 7 bases between. The CDR3: CASSLTDMNTEAFF. The CDR3 region has the DNA TGCGCCAGCAGCTTGACAGACATGAACACTGAAGCTTTCTTT.

The J gene is TRBJ1-5, the V gene TRBV30; 7 bases match TRBD1. The CDR3 is made up of 15 amino acids. Germline CDR1 reads GTSNPN; CDR2 reads SVGIG (reference sequence). Unmatched junction bases numbered 7, after V lost 0 bases and J lost 5 bases. CDR3 amino acids: CAWSVGPGQYQPQHF. The CDR3 DNA is TGTGCCTGGAGTGTAGGGCCGGGACAGTATCAGCCCCAGCATTTT. Supplemented by reference TRBV30 and TRBJ1-5, the full variable domain reads SQTIHQWPATLVQPVGSPLSLECTVEGTSNPNLYWYRQAAGRGLQLLFYSVGIGQISSEVPQNLSASRPQDRQFILSSKKLLLSDSGFYLCAWSVGPGQYQPQHFGDGTRLSIL.

J is TRBJ2-1 and V is TRBV10-3, with 7 bases that match TRBD2. Germline V CDR1 and CDR2: ENHRY, SYGVKD. The CDR3 has 15 residues. V shed 8 bases and J 9 bases; nucleotides not matched to a gene: 16. The CDR3 DNA reads TGTGCCATCGGCCCGATGGGGAGGGCCCGAAGTGAGCAGTTCTTC. Its translation: CAIGPMGRARSEQFF.

This clone was seen only once. This rearrangement joins TRBV7-9 to TRBJ2-1; D unclear. The ends were cut back, 1 base at V and 2 bases at J, with 9 bases in the middle. Germline V gene data show CDR1 as SEHNR and CDR2 as FQNEAQ (reference sequence). The CDR3 extends over 15 amino acids. CDR3 loop: CASSLVGVPYNEQFF. CDR3 DNA sequence: TGTGCCAGCAGCTTAGTAGGAGTCCCCTACAATGAGCAGTTCTTC.

The rearrangement uses TRBV5-1 and TRBJ2-5; 7 bases fit TRBD2. CDR1 is SGHRS, CDR2 YFSETQ, per germline. There are 16 residues in the CDR3. After removal of 1 base from V and 0 bases from J, the junction contained 6 bases not matched to a gene. CDR3 bases: TGCGCCAGCAGCTTGAGCGGGACTGAGTACCAAGAGACCCAGTACTTC. Amino acid sequence: CASSLSGTEYQETQYF.